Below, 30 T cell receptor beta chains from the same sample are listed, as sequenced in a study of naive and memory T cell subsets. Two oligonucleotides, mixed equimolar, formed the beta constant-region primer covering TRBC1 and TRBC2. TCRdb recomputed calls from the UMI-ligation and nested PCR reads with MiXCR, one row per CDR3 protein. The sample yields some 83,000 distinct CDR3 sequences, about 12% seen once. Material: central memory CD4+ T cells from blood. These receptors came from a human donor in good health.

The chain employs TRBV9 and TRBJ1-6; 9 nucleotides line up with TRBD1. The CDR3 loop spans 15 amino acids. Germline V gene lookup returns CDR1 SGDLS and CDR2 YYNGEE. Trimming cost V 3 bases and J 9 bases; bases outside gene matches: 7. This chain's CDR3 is CASSAEGQGGSPLHF. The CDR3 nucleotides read TGTGCCAGCAGCGCGGAGGGACAGGGTGGTTCACCCCTCCACTTT.

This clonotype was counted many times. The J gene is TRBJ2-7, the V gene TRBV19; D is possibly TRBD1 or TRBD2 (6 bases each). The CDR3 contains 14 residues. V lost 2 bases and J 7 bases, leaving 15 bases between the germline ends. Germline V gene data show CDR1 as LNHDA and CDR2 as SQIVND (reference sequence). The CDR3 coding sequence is TGTGCCAGTAGTATACTCCCCGAGGGGGGAGAGCAGTACTTC. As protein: CASSILPEGGEQYF.

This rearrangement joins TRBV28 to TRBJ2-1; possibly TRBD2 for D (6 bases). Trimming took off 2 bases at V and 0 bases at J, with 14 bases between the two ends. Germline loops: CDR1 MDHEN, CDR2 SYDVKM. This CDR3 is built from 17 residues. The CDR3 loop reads CASSLLFGTHSYNEQFF. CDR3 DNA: TGTGCCAGCAGTTTACTATTCGGGACTCACTCCTACAATGAGCAGTTCTTC.

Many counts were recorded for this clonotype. Here the CDR3 DNA reads TGCGCCAGCAGCCAGGTCCCCATGAACACTGAAGCTTTCTTT. Protein: CASSQVPMNTEAFF. This chain links TRBV5-1 with TRBJ1-1; D uncertain. Germline values: CDR1 SGHRS, CDR2 YFSETQ. CDR3 length: 14 residues. Trimming removed 4 bases from V and 0 bases from J, with 10 bases in between.

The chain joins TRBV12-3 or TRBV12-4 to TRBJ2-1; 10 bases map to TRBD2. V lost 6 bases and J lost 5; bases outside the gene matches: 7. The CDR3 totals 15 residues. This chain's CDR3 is CASRTGTSANNEQFF. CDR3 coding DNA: TGTGCCAGCAGGACCGGGACTAGCGCAAACAATGAGCAGTTCTTC.

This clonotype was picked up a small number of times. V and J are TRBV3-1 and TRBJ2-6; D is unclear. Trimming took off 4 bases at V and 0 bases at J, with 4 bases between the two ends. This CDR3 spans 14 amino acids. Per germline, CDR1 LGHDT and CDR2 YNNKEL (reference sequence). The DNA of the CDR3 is TGTGCCAGCAGCCCTGCCTCTGGGGCCAACGTCCTGACTTTC. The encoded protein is CASSPASGANVLTF.

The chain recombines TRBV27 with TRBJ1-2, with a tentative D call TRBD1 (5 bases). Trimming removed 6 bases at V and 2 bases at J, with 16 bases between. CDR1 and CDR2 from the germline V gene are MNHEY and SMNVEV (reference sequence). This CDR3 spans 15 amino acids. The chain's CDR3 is CASSQAGAENYGYTF. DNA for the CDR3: TGTGCCAGCAGCCAAGCTGGGGCAGAAAACTATGGCTACACCTTC.

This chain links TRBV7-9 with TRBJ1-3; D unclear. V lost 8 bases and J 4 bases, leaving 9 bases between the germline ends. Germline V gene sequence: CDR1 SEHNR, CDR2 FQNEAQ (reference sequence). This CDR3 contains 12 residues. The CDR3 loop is CASAPPGNTIYF. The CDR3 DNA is TGTGCCAGCGCCCCCCCCGGAAACACCATATATTTT.

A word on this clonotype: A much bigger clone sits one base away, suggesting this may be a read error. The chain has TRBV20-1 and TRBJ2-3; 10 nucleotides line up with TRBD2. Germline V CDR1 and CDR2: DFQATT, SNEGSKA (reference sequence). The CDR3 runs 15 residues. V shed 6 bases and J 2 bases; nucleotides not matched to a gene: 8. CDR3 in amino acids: CSALSGRWSTDTQYF. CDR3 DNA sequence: TGCAGTGCCCTTAGCGGGAGGTGGTCCACAGATACGCAGTATTTT.

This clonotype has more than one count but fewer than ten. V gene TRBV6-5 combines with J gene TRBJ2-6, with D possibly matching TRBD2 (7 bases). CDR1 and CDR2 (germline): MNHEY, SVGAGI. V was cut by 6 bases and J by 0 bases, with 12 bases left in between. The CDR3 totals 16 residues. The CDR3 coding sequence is TGTGCCAGCAGCTGGAGGGGGGGCTCTGGGGCCAACGTCCTGACTTTC. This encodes CASSWRGGSGANVLTF.

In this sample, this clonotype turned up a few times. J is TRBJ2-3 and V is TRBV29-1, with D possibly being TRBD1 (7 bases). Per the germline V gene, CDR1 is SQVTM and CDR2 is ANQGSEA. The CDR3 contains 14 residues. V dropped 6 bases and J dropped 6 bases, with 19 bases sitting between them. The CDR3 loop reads CSVGGTANWDTQYF. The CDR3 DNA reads TGCAGCGTAGGCGGGACAGCAAACTGGGATACGCAGTATTTT.

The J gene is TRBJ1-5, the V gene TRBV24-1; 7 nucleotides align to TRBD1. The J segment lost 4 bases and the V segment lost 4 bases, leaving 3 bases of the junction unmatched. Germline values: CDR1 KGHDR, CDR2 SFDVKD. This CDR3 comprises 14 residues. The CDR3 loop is CATSEAGQNQPQHF. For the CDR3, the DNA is TGTGCCACCAGTGAAGCGGGACAGAATCAGCCCCAGCATTTT.

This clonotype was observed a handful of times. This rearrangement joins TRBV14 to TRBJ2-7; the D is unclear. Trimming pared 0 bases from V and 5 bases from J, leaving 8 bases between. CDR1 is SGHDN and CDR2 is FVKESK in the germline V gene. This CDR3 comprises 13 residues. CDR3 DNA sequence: TGTGCCAGCAGCCAAGATATCCGGGACGAGCAGTACTTC. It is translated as CASSQDIRDEQYF.

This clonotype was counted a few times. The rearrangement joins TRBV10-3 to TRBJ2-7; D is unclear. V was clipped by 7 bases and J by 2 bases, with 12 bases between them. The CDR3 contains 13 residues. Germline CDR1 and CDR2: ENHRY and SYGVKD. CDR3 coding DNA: TGTGCCATCAATCCGGACGGAACCTACGAGCAGTACTTC. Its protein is CAINPDGTYEQYF.

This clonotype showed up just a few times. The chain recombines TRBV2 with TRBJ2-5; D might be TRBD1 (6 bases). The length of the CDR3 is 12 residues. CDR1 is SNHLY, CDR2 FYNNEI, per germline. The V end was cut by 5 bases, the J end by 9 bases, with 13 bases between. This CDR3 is CASSYTGYAQYF. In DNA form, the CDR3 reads TGTGCCAGCAGTTACACAGGGTACGCCCAGTACTTC.

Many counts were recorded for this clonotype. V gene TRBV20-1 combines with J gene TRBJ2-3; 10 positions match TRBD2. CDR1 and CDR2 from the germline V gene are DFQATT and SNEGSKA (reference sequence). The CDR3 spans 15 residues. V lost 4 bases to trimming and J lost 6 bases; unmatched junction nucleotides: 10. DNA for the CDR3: TGCAGTGCTACGGCTAGCGGGAGTCGATGGGATACGCAGTATTTT. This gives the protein CSATASGSRWDTQYF.

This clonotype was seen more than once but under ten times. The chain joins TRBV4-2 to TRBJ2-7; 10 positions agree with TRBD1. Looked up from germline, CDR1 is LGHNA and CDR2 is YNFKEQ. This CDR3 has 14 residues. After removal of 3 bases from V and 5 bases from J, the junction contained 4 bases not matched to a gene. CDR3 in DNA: TGTGCCAGCAGCCACCCCGGGACAGGGGACGAGCAGTACTTC. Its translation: CASSHPGTGDEQYF.

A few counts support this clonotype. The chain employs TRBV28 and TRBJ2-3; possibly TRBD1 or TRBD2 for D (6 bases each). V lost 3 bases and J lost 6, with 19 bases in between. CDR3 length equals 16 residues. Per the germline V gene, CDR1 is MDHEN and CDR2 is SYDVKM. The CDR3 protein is CASSLAKGVAGDTQYF. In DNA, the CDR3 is TGTGCCAGCAGTTTGGCGAAGGGGGTGGCGGGGGATACGCAGTATTTT.

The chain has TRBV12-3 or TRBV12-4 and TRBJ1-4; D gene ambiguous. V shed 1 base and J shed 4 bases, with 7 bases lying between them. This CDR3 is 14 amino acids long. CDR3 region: CASSLGRLNEKLFF. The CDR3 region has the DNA TGTGCCAGCAGTTTAGGCAGACTTAATGAAAAACTGTTTTTT.

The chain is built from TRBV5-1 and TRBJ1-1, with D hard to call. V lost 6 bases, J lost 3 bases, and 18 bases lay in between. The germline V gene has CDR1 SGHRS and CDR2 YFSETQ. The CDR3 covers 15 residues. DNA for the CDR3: TGCGCCAGCACCCTTGAAGACATCCGTTACACTGAAGCTTTCTTT. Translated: CASTLEDIRYTEAFF.

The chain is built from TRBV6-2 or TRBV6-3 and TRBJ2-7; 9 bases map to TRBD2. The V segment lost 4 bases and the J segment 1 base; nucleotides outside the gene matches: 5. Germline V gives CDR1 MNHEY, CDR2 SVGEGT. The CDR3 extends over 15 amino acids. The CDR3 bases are TGTGCCAGCAGTTTCCAGACTAGCGGATCCTACGAGCAGTACTTC. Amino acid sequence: CASSFQTSGSYEQYF.

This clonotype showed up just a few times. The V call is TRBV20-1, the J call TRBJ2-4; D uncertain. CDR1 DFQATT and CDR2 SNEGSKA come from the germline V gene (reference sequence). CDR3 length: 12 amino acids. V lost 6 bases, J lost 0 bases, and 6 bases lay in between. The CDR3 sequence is CSAPVAKNIQYF. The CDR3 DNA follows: TGCAGTGCCCCCGTAGCCAAAAACATTCAGTACTTC.

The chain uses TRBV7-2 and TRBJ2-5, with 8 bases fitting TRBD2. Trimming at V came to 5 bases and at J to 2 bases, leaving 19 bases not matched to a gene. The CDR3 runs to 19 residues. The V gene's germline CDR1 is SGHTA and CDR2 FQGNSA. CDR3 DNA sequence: TGTGCCAGCAGCCGGACGACTAGCGAGATGACCCGTCTACAAGAGACCCAGTACTTC. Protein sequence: CASSRTTSEMTRLQETQYF.

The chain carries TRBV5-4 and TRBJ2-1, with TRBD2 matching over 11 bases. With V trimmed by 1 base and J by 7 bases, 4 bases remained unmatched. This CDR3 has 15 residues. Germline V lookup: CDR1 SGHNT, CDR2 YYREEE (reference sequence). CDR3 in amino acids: CASSLRVAGGNEQFF. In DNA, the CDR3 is TGTGCCAGCAGCTTGAGGGTAGCGGGAGGGAATGAGCAGTTCTTC.

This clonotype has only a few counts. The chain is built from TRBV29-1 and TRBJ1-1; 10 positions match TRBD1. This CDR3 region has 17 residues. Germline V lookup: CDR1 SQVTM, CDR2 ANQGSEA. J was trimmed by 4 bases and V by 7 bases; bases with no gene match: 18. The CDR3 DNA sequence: TGCAGCGGGTTCGGACAGGGGGAGTGGATGGCTCGCACTGAAGCTTTCTTT. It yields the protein CSGFGQGEWMARTEAFF. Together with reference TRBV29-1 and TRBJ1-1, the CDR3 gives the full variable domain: SAVISQKPSRDICQRGTSLTIQCQVDSQVTMMFWYRQQPGQSLTLIATANQGSEATYESGFVIDKFPISRPNLTFSTLTVSNMSPEDSSIYLCSGFGQGEWMARTEAFFGQGTRLTVV.

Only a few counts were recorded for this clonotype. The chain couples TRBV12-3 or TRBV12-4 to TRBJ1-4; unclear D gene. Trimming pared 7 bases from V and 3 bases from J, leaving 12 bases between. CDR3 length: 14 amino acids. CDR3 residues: CASTEPGANEKLFF. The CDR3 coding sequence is TGTGCCAGCACCGAACCGGGAGCTAATGAAAAACTGTTTTTT.

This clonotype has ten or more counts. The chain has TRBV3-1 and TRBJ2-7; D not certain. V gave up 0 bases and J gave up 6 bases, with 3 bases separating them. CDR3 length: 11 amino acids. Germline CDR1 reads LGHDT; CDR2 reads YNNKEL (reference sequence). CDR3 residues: CASSQESEQYF. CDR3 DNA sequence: TGTGCCAGCAGCCAAGAATCCGAGCAGTACTTC.

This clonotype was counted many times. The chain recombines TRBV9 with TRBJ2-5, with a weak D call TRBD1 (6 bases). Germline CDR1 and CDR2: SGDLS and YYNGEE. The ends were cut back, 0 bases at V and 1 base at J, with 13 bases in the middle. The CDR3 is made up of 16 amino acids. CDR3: CASSVGKRDTQETQYF. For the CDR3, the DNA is TGTGCCAGCAGCGTAGGAAAACGGGACACCCAAGAGACCCAGTACTTC.

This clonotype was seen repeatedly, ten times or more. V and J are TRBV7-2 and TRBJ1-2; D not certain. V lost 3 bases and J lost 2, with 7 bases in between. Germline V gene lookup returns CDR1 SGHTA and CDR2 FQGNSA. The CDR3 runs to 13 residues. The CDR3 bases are TGTGCCAGCAGCTTCAACAGAAACTATGGCTACACCTTC. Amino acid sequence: CASSFNRNYGYTF.

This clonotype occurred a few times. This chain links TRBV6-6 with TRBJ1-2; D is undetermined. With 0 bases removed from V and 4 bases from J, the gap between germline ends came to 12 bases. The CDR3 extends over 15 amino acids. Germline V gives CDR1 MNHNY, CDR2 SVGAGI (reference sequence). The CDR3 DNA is TGTGCCAGCAGTTACTCAGGGTACGAGGGCTATGGCTACACCTTC. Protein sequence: CASSYSGYEGYGYTF.